The 16 T cell receptor beta chains listed next were all sequenced from one sample in a study of T cells in Graves' hyperthyroidism and ophthalmopathy. What was amplified from RNA transcripts were TCR beta CDR3 regions. A first-round RT-PCR of the TCR CDR3 used the HTBI primer set. TCRdb processed the multiplex PCR reads anew with MiXCR; each CDR3 protein has one entry. This sample carries roughly 380,000 distinct CDR3 sequences, approximately 15% of them seen once, and the ten largest clones take 5.3%. Material: blood. The receptor source for this set is a woman aged 18-29 years with Graves' hyperthyroidism.

This chain connects TRBV10-3 to TRBJ2-7; 9 bases agree with TRBD1. V was clipped by 5 bases and J by 3 bases; unmatched bases: 5. CDR3 length: 14 residues. Germline assignment: CDR1 ENHRY and CDR2 SYGVKD. The CDR3 DNA is TGTGCCATCAGTCACCAGGGACAGGGCTACGAGCAGTACTTC. Translation: CAISHQGQGYEQYF.

This clonotype has ten or more counts. The rearrangement links TRBV20-1 to TRBJ2-7, with 8 bases fitting TRBD1. With V trimmed by 1 base and J by 5 bases, 10 bases remained unmatched. Germline V gene lookup returns CDR1 DFQATT and CDR2 SNEGSKA (reference sequence). This CDR3 spans 15 amino acids. The CDR3 sequence is CSARAKGQGFHEQYF. The CDR3, as DNA: TGCAGTGCTAGAGCCAAAGGACAGGGTTTCCACGAGCAGTACTTC.

J is TRBJ2-3 and V is TRBV20-1; weak D call: TRBD2 (6 bases). This CDR3 spans 16 amino acids. Germline assignment: CDR1 DFQATT and CDR2 SNEGSKA (reference sequence). Trimming shortened V by 0 bases and J by 2 bases, and 15 bases separated the two germline ends. The CDR3 region is CSAREGLGLTTDTQYF. The CDR3 nucleotides are TGCAGTGCTAGAGAGGGCTTGGGACTTACCACAGATACGCAGTATTTT.

This clonotype was recorded many times. The chain joins TRBV6-5 to TRBJ2-2; 10 bases align to TRBD2. V lost 2 bases and J lost 2; bases outside the gene matches: 2. The CDR3 runs 16 residues. CDR1 and CDR2 (germline): MNHEY, SVGAGI. The DNA of the CDR3 is TGTGCCAGCAGTTACGGACTAGCGGTAAACACCGGGGAGCTGTTTTTT. It translates to CASSYGLAVNTGELFF.

The chain joins TRBV19 to TRBJ2-7; 7 nucleotides agree with TRBD1. The CDR3 runs to 12 residues. Unmatched junction bases numbered 4, after V lost 5 bases and J lost 6 bases. The germline V gene has CDR1 LNHDA and CDR2 SQIVND (reference sequence). The CDR3 region has the DNA TGTGCCAGTAGTCCAGGGGGATCCGAGCAGTACTTC. This codes for CASSPGGSEQYF. The full variable domain, in which reference TRBV19 and TRBJ2-7 provide the parts outside the CDR3, is DGGITQSPKYLFRKEGQNVTLSCEQNLNHDAMYWYRQDPGQGLRLIYYSQIVNDFQKGDIAEGYSVSREKKESFPLTVTSAQKNPTAFYLCASSPGGSEQYFGPGTRLTVT.

This clonotype has ten or more counts. The CDR3 coding sequence is TGTGCCAGCAAGGGCGCGGGGGTATGGGGCGGCCAAGAGACCCAGTACTTC. Residues: CASKGAGVWGGQETQYF. The V and J genes are TRBV28 and TRBJ2-5, with 7 bases identical to TRBD2. From germline, CDR1 is MDHEN and CDR2 SYDVKM. This CDR3 is 17 amino acids long. The ends lost 7 bases at V and 1 base at J; junction bases unmatched: 15.

This clonotype was counted many times. This rearrangement joins TRBV6-1 to TRBJ2-1; 8 nucleotides align to TRBD1. Germline V CDR1 and CDR2: MNHNS, SASEGT. V lost 7 bases and J lost 5; bases outside the gene matches: 4. This CDR3 comprises 13 residues. DNA for the CDR3: TGTGCCAGCAACAGGGGGGATAACAATGAGCAGTTCTTC. It translates to CASNRGDNNEQFF.

This clonotype was found many times. V gene TRBV5-1 combines with J gene TRBJ2-7, with D tentatively TRBD1 or TRBD2 (7 bases each). CDR3 size: 14 residues. In germline, CDR1 is SGHRS, CDR2 YFSETQ. V gave up 3 bases and J gave up 4 bases, with 14 bases separating them. The CDR3 DNA follows: TGCGCCAGCAGCTGGGGAGGGGACAGTTACGAGCAGTACTTC. Amino acids: CASSWGGDSYEQYF.

In this sample, this clonotype turned up many times. This chain connects TRBV11-2 to TRBJ2-5, with TRBD1 identical over 8 bases. Looked up from germline, CDR1 is SGHAT and CDR2 is FQNNGV. Losses at the gene ends were 3 bases for V and 5 bases for J; bases not matched to a gene: 2. This CDR3 is 13 amino acids long. In nucleotides, the CDR3 is TGTGCCAGCAGCTTGGACAGGGCGGAGACCCAGTACTTC. Amino acids: CASSLDRAETQYF.

This clonotype showed up many times. V is TRBV2 and J is TRBJ1-6, with D unclear. CDR1 is SNHLY, CDR2 FYNNEI, per germline. V shed 5 bases and J shed 12 bases, with 23 bases lying between them. The CDR3 runs to 16 residues. The CDR3 here is CASSSPPGESREPLHF. DNA of the CDR3: TGTGCCAGCAGTTCCCCCCCCGGGGAAAGTCGTGAACCCCTCCACTTT.

This clonotype has just a few counts. The gene calls are TRBV12-3 or TRBV12-4 and TRBJ1-3; TRBD1 might be the D (6 bases). This CDR3 region has 16 residues. V was pared by 6 bases and J by 0 bases, with 15 bases between. The CDR3 loop is CASSRGGAFSGNTIYF. The CDR3 nucleotides are TGTGCCAGCAGCCGCGGGGGGGCGTTCTCTGGAAACACCATATATTTT.

The chain joins TRBV12-3 or TRBV12-4 to TRBJ1-5, with D possibly TRBD1 on 5 matching bases. With 8 bases removed from V and 10 bases from J, the gap between germline ends came to 21 bases. The CDR3 has 14 amino acids. This CDR3 reads CASGAAGTVHPQHF. The CDR3 DNA reads as TGTGCCAGCGGCGCCGCGGGGACTGTCCACCCCCAGCATTTT.

This clonotype was counted ten times or more. This chain joins TRBV18 and TRBJ1-5; weak D call: TRBD1 (5 bases). CDR1 and CDR2 (germline): KGHSH, LQKENI. The CDR3 has 14 amino acids. With 0 bases removed from V and 6 bases from J, the gap between germline ends came to 9 bases. CDR3 in amino acids: CASSPPGEGQPQHF. The DNA for the CDR3 is TGTGCCAGCTCACCACCGGGGGAGGGTCAGCCCCAGCATTTT.

This clonotype was seen many times. The chain has TRBV6-1 and TRBJ2-7, with 10 bases aligning to TRBD1. V was clipped by 7 bases and J by 0 bases; unmatched bases: 6. The V gene's germline CDR1 is MNHNS and CDR2 SASEGT. CDR3 length equals 15 residues. DNA for the CDR3: TGTGCCAGCAAGGGACAGGGGACAAGCTCCTACGAGCAGTACTTC. It is translated as CASKGQGTSSYEQYF.

This clonotype appeared many times. The chain carries TRBV6-1 and TRBJ2-1; 7 bases map to TRBD2. The CDR3 has 16 residues. Germline CDR1 reads MNHNS; CDR2 reads SASEGT. After removal of 2 bases from V and 6 bases from J, the junction contained 10 bases not matched to a gene. The CDR3 loop is CASSESLAGAGNEQFF. CDR3 bases: TGTGCCAGCAGTGAATCGCTCGCGGGAGCTGGCAATGAGCAGTTCTTC.

This clonotype has ten or more counts. The rearrangement joins TRBV10-3 to TRBJ2-7, with 9 bases fitting TRBD1. Germline V gives CDR1 ENHRY, CDR2 SYGVKD. V shed 0 bases, J shed 5 bases, and the junction held 5 bases outside the gene matches. This CDR3 has 15 residues. CDR3 in amino acids: CAISESGDRVDEQYF. The CDR3 region has the DNA TGTGCCATCAGTGAGTCCGGGGACAGGGTGGACGAGCAGTACTTC.